Listed below are T cell receptor beta chains from one sample, sequenced in a study of OX40 agonist ivuxolimab in advanced cancers. Sequencing used immunoSEQ multiplex PCR; TCRdb keeps in-frame clones, though not all of them. Of 70,000 to 90,000 clones detected, roughly nine tenths appear once; the ten largest clones hold about 10%. Here the sequenced sample was CD4+ or CD8+ T cells sorted from blood, taken in a trial of the OX40 agonist ivuxolimab. These receptors came from an adult with an advanced solid tumor such as melanoma, head and neck, liver or kidney cancer. CDR3s include the opening cysteine and the closing phenylalanine or tryptophan. D genes are given only for firm matches. Expanded clones are given a class, and other clones once, few, many or no size at all.

D gene	V gene	clone size	J gene	CDR3 protein	CDR3 DNA
.	TRBV7-2	.	TRBJ2-7	CASSFGDSTYEQYF	TGTGCCAGCAGCTTCGGGGACTCTACCTACGAGCAGTACTTC
.	TRBV19	.	TRBJ2-7	CASSNPGQVSSYEQYF	TGTGCCAGTAGTAATCCGGGACAAGTAAGCTCCTACGAGCAGTACTTC
.	TRBV7-3	.	TRBJ2-7	CASSSAEQGEQYF	TGTGCCAGCAGCTCGGCAGAGCAGGGCGAGCAGTACTTC
.	TRBV6-5	.	TRBJ1-3	CASSASLGENTIYF	TGTGCCAGCAGTGCGAGCTTGGGAGAAAACACCATATATTTT
TRBD1	TRBV27	.	TRBJ1-4	CASSPRQGLVEKLFF	TGTGCCAGCAGTCCCCGACAGGGGTTGGTTGAAAAACTGTTTTTT
.	TRBV6-1	.	TRBJ1-1	CASSEQKNTEAFF	TGTGCCAGCAGTGAACAGAAGAACACTGAAGCTTTCTTT
.	TRBV5-5	.	TRBJ2-6	CASSPSPGSGANVLTF	TGTGCCAGCAGCCCTTCTCCAGGGTCTGGGGCCAACGTCCTGACTTTC
.	TRBV27	few	TRBJ2-5	CASRTVYQETQYF	TGTGCCAGCAGAACAGTGTACCAAGAGACCCAGTACTTC
.	TRBV5-1	.	TRBJ1-2	CASSARAGNGYTF	TGCGCCAGCAGCGCGCGTGCGGGGAATGGCTACACCTTC
.	TRBV2	.	TRBJ1-6	CVSNERVGGNSPLHF	TGTGTCAGCAACGAAAGGGTAGGGGGGAATTCACCCCTCCACTTT
.	TRBV4-2	.	TRBJ2-7	CASSQSPQRGADEQYF	TGTGCCAGCAGCCAATCACCCCAACGGGGGGCCGACGAGCAGTACTTC
TRBD2	TRBV28	.	TRBJ2-7	CASSLPTSGEISYEQYF	TGTGCCAGCAGTCTCCCCACTAGCGGGGAGATCTCCTACGAGCAGTACTTC
.	TRBV4-1	.	TRBJ1-5	CASSQDSYSNQPQHF	TGCGCCAGCAGCCAGGATAGTTATAGCAATCAGCCCCAGCATTTT
.	TRBV7-9	.	TRBJ2-6	CASSFRAVQVGGANVLTF	TGTGCCAGCAGCTTTCGGGCGGTACAAGTCGGTGGGGCCAACGTCCTGACTTTC
TRBD2	TRBV5-1	.	TRBJ2-7	CASSSLAGGSYEQYF	TGCGCCAGCAGCTCGCTAGCGGGAGGGTCCTACGAGCAGTACTTC
TRBD2	TRBV10-2	.	TRBJ2-7	CASSAIAGGEQYF	TGCGCCAGCAGTGCGATAGCGGGAGGCGAGCAGTACTTC
.	TRBV19	.	TRBJ2-3	CASSFADGTDTQYF	TGTGCCAGTAGTTTTGCAGACGGCACAGATACGCAGTATTTT
.	TRBV10-1	.	TRBJ2-1	CASSDLSDNEQFF	TGCGCCAGCAGTGACCTTAGCGACAATGAGCAGTTCTTC
.	TRBV5-6	few	TRBJ1-6	CASSFGRPGSPLHF	TGTGCCAGCAGCTTCGGACGGCCCGGGTCACCCCTCCACTTT
.	TRBV7-3	.	TRBJ2-1	CASSSGVGGNEQFF	TGTGCCAGCAGCTCGGGGGTGGGTGGCAATGAGCAGTTCTTC
.	TRBV29-1	.	TRBJ2-2	CSARTGTTGELFF	TGCAGCGCCCGGACGGGGACTACCGGGGAGCTGTTTTTT
.	TRBV6-1	.	TRBJ2-3	CASSGRDFSSTDTQYF	TGTGCCAGCAGTGGGCGGGACTTTTCTAGCACAGATACGCAGTATTTT
TRBD1	TRBV18	.	TRBJ1-1	CASSQGARDTEAFF	TGTGCCAGCTCCCAGGGGGCGCGGGACACTGAAGCTTTCTTT
TRBD2	TRBV5-6	.	TRBJ2-5	CASSLALRGGALETQYF	TGTGCCAGCAGCTTGGCCCTGCGCGGGGGGGCCCTGGAGACCCAGTACTTC
TRBD2	TRBV9	.	TRBJ2-1	CASSSSQRGGGHEQFF	TGTGCCAGCAGCTCCTCCCAGCGGGGGGGAGGGCATGAGCAGTTCTTC
.	TRBV13	.	TRBJ1-3	CASSLRGASGNTIYF	TGTGCCAGCAGCCTCCGGGGGGCCTCTGGAAACACCATATATTTT
TRBD1	TRBV6-1	.	TRBJ2-1	CASSERQGAYNEQFF	TGTGCCAGCAGTGAGCGACAGGGGGCCTACAATGAGCAGTTCTTC
.	TRBV9	.	TRBJ1-1	CASSPGHLATEAFF	TGTGCCAGCAGCCCGGGACACCTAGCTACTGAAGCTTTCTTT
.	TRBV5-4	few	TRBJ2-3	CASSAKDGRTDTQYF	TGTGCCAGCAGCGCAAAGGACGGACGCACAGATACGCAGTATTTT
.	TRBV5-8	.	TRBJ1-3	CASSLVTVVPPYF	TGTGCCAGCAGCTTGGTGACAGTTGTTCCCCCGTATTTT
.	TRBV28	.	TRBJ2-2	CAYRDARGAGELFF	TGTGCCTACCGGGACGCTAGGGGGGCCGGGGAGCTGTTTTTT
.	TRBV11-2	.	TRBJ2-7	CASSLLPYEQYF	TGTGCCAGCAGCTTATTACCCTACGAGCAGTACTTC
TRBD2	TRBV28	once	TRBJ2-7	CASSLGAAGDYEQYF	TGTGCCAGCAGTTTGGGCGCAGCGGGGGACTACGAGCAGTACTTC
.	TRBV6-1	.	TRBJ1-1	CASSESVTEAFF	TGTGCCAGCAGTGAATCAGTGACTGAAGCTTTCTTT
.	TRBV4-2	.	TRBJ1-2	CASSQESDYYGYTF	TGTGCCAGCAGCCAAGAGAGCGACTACTATGGCTACACCTTC
TRBD2	TRBV5-1	.	TRBJ2-3	CASSLTSASSTDTQYF	TGCGCCAGCAGCTTGACTAGCGCCTCTAGCACAGATACGCAGTATTTT
TRBD1	TRBV4-1	.	TRBJ2-7	CASSQEGGQGASYEQYF	TGCGCCAGCAGCCAAGAAGGGGGCCAGGGGGCGTCCTACGAGCAGTACTTC
.	TRBV5-1	.	TRBJ2-2	CASSGTTNTGELFF	TGCGCCAGCTCCGGGACAACGAACACCGGGGAGCTGTTTTTT
TRBD1	TRBV15	.	TRBJ2-4	CATSRDLDRGREGQYF	TGTGCCACCAGCAGAGATTTGGACAGGGGGCGCGAGGGTCAGTACTTC
.	TRBV27	.	TRBJ1-2	CASRIQAAQSYGYTF	TGTGCCAGCAGAATACAGGCGGCCCAGAGCTATGGCTACACCTTC
.	TRBV7-9	few	TRBJ2-7	CASSLAFTYEQYF	TGTGCCAGCAGCTTAGCGTTCACCTACGAGCAGTACTTC
.	TRBV7-9	.	TRBJ1-1	CASSLGQNTEAFF	TGTGCCAGCAGCCTCGGACAGAACACTGAAGCTTTCTTT
.	TRBV29-1	.	TRBJ2-7	CSVEGPGTNYEQYF	TGCAGCGTTGAAGGCCCCGGGACAAACTACGAGCAGTACTTC
.	TRBV5-1	.	TRBJ2-7	CASSDPQGADEQYF	TGCGCCAGCAGCGATCCCCAGGGTGCCGACGAGCAGTACTTC
.	TRBV5-5	.	TRBJ2-3	CASSKVADTQYF	TGTGCCAGCAGCAAAGTCGCAGATACGCAGTATTTT
TRBD2	TRBV9	.	TRBJ2-2	CASSVSLAGVITGELFF	TGTGCCAGCAGCGTATCACTAGCGGGAGTGATCACCGGGGAGCTGTTTTTT
.	TRBV18	.	TRBJ2-5	CASSPGLVKETQYF	TGTGCCAGCTCACCAGGACTCGTAAAAGAGACCCAGTACTTC
.	TRBV19	.	TRBJ2-3	CASSISQADTQYF	TGTGCCAGTAGTATCAGTCAAGCAGATACGCAGTATTTT
.	TRBV6-1	.	TRBJ1-6	CASSEVGGDSPLHF	TGTGCCAGCAGTGAAGTGGGGGGCGATTCACCCCTCCACTTT
.	TRBV9	.	TRBJ2-5	CASSVGGAAIQETQYF	TGTGCCAGCAGCGTTGGGGGAGCGGCCATCCAAGAGACCCAGTACTTC
.	TRBV9	.	TRBJ2-3	CASSARGAGSGPTVTDTQYF	TGTGCCAGCAGCGCGAGGGGGGCGGGGTCAGGTCCAACGGTCACAGATACGCAGTATTTT
.	TRBV10-3	few	TRBJ1-2	CAISEGGTDYGYTF	TGTGCCATCAGTGAGGGTGGGACGGACTATGGCTACACCTTC
TRBD2	TRBV27	.	TRBJ2-1	CASTGGDMIYNEQFF	TGTGCCAGCACTGGGGGGGATATGATATACAATGAGCAGTTCTTC
.	TRBV21-1	once	TRBJ2-5	CASSQLTGHQETQYF	TGTGCCAGCAGCCAGCTAACAGGGCACCAAGAGACCCAGTACTTC
TRBD1	TRBV29-1	.	TRBJ2-7	CSVEAGQGYEQYF	TGCAGCGTTGAAGCGGGACAGGGGTACGAGCAGTACTTC
.	TRBV5-1	.	TRBJ1-1	CASSPEQNTEAFF	TGCGCCAGCAGCCCGGAACAGAACACTGAAGCTTTCTTT